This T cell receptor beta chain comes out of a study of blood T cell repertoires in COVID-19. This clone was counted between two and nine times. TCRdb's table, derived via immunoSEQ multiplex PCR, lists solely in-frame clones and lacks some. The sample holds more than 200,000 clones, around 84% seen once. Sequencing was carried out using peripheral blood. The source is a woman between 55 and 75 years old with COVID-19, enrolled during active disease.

The CDR3 is CASSLDRESGYTF. CDR3 DNA sequence: TGTGCCAGTAGCCTCGACAGGGAGAGCGGCTACACCTTC. This rearrangement joins TRBV19 to TRBJ1-2; 7 bases fit TRBD1. The CDR3 has 13 residues. In germline, CDR1 is LNHDA, CDR2 SQIVND (reference sequence). Trimming took 6 bases from V and 8 from J; bases not matched to a gene: 9.